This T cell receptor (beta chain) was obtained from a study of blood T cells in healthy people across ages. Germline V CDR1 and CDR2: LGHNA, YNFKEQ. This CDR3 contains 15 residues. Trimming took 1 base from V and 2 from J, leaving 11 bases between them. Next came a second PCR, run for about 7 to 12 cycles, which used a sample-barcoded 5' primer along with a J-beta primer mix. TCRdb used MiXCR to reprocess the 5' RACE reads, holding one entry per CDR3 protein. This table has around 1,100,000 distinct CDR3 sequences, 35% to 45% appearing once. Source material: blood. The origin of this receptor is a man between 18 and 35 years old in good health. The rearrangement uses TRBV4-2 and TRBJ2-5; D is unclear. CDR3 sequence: CASSQGWAGQETQYF. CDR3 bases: TGTGCCAGCAGCCAAGGTTGGGCTGGACAAGAGACCCAGTACTTC.